Listed here is a single T cell receptor beta chain. This clone is regarded as medium-sized (0.01 to 0.1%). Its recognized antigen is unknown. Base qualities were left out, and no much larger clone turns up one base away. The record originates from a study of sequential checkpoint blockade in melanoma (dated by TCRdb to the late 2010s). Broadly, across the study: Using 1:1 randomization, the trial assigned patients either to first-line nivolumab followed by ipilimumab (arm A) or to ipilimumab followed by nivolumab (arm B). Both trial sequences were followed by maintenance nivolumab. DNA from over 80 pretreatment melanoma tumor samples was subjected to TCRbeta immunosequencing. For twenty-two patients, matched tumor biopsies were taken both before treatment and at week 13, after single-agent nivolumab (arm A) or ipilimumab (arm B). Around 80% of the matched pre- and post-treatment tumor biopsy pairs came from the same lesion. Beyond this particular receptor, the publication reports: Clinical benefit was about 30 times more likely to be achieved by patients whose tumor T-cell fraction and clonality increased by week 13. Tumor T-cell fraction and clonality correlated with PD-L1 staining and CD8+ T-cell counts but not with mutational load. In the nivolumab-first arm (arm A), pretreatment tumor TIL clonality was associated with response (P = .04). Within-arm analyses of tumor T-cell fraction were constrained by small sample sizes and reduced statistical power. Larger, independent patient cohorts are needed to validate the response-prediction model that combines TCR metrics and mutation burden.

The immunoSEQ Assay was used to immunosequence TCRbeta CDR3 regions from genomic DNA. Before high-throughput sequencing, genomic DNA was amplified using bias-controlled multiplex PCR. In the paper's pipeline: To quantify the absolute abundance of each unique TCRbeta CDR3 region, the sequences were collapsed and filtered. Clonality, defined as 1 minus Pielou's evenness, was calculated using only productive rearrangements. Tumor T-cell fraction was calculated by normalizing TCRbeta template counts to the amount of usable DNA, which was estimated from several housekeeping genes. Clones with significantly greater frequencies in on-treatment versus baseline samples were identified using a previously published method. This is the immuneACCESS table as TCRdb keeps it, with only in-frame sequences that have V and J called. A part of the clones is gone; compared with another copy, unresolved V genes explain less than half, and the rest is unexplained. Clonal size and the V and J genes are those of that table, whereas D and trimming came from the DNA. The sample table lists about 4,900 clones, approximately 35% of them with a count of one. The ten most abundant clones make up less than 15% of the sample.

The sample's treatment or condition label, in plain terms: randomized to nivolumab then ipilimumab (arm A) or the reverse (arm B). Prior DNA-damaging chemotherapy had not been received by any trial patient. CheckMate 064, a randomized, open-label phase II trial of sequential checkpoint blockade, was the source of the samples, all of which came from patients with melanoma. Genomic DNA from formalin-fixed paraffin-embedded (FFPE) tissue samples was used for tumor TCR sequencing. The CDR3 starts with the cysteine, ends with the phenylalanine, and has 12 residues. This entry keeps only the CDR3 DNA: 36 bases, framed from base 1. The junction shows trimming of 7 bases on V and 7 bases on J, and the gene matches do not reach 2 bases of it. The germline V gene supplies CDR1 SGDLS and CDR2 YYNGEE.

The input for sequencing was tumor tissue (inferred from file names), taken from a patient given nivolumab and ipilimumab in sequence. The sequence came from a human donor with melanoma. The chain employs TRBV9 and TRBJ2-1; TRBD1 matches 10 bases in the middle. The DNA sequence is given as TGTGCCAGCGGGACAGGGGAAAATGAGCAGTTCTTC. This encodes CASGTGENEQFF.